This T cell receptor beta chain stems from a study of T cell responses to AZD1222 COVID-19 vaccine (TCRdb year 2021). Regarding the study in general: Because spike-specific TCR depth and breadth did not differ between the two schedules, AZD1222 recipients who got a second dose at roughly 4 weeks were pooled with those who got a second dose at roughly 12 weeks. A total of under 250 trial participants underwent TCR sequencing, of whom 200 to 220 had received two doses of AZD1222 and around 25 had received two doses of the MenACWY control vaccine. Trial participants were enrolled by age into subgroups of 18-55, 56-69 and 70-plus years, and around 150, 29 and 61 TCR-sequenced participants, respectively, were included in these subgroups.

Read against the paper, the sample's time point label means: baseline before first vaccination. The vaccinee samples were drawn from two UK trials, COV001 and COV002, one of which was a single-blind randomized controlled phase 2/3 trial testing AZD1222 (ChAdOx1 nCoV-19) in healthy adults. For TCRbeta chain sequencing, PBMC samples from trial participants were taken at day 0 and at day 28 after the second dose. The CDR3 sequence holds 13 residues, the cysteine and phenylalanine included. This entry keeps only the CDR3 DNA: 39 bases, framed from base 1. For CDR1 and CDR2, the germline V gene lists MDHEN and SYDVKM. V loses 2 bases, J loses 6 bases, and the germline ends lie 9 bases apart. Of note for this clone: Its antigen target is currently unknown. No qualities accompany the bases; no much larger clone lies one base away.

The research as a whole found: Most participants were white British and females outnumbered males, and the authors suggested that clonal diversity may have been underestimated. Reportedly, close to half of the unique spike-specific TCRs recognized epitopes lying outside the regions that are mutated in the B.1.351 and B.1.1.7 variants. No day 14 peak-response samples were available, so repertoires were characterized only after the peak T cell response. The 56-69-year group was small, and its depth increase did not reach significance, likely because of low power. Vaccine-associated CD4 TCRs spanned the whole spike protein, with dominant responses in regions 160-218 and 743-854. Conclusions about previously exposed vaccinees were limited because only a handful of AZD1222 recipients were SARS-CoV-2 seropositive at baseline. After two AZD1222 doses, both the breadth and the depth of spike-specific TCRs were significantly higher than at day 0 and than in MenACWY recipients.

The CDR3 regions of human TCRbeta chains were analyzed by immunosequencing. On the study's bioinformatics: TCRs in the repertoires were matched against a reference library of SARS-CoV-2-specific TCRs that had been generated with the MIRA antigen-specificity platform. Breadth meant the fraction of unique TCRs that were SARS-CoV-2-associated, whereas depth meant the fraction of total T cells that were SARS-CoV-2-associated. Using the MIRA data, each spike-specific TCR was assigned both to the spike region to which the TCR was reactive and to a CD4 or CD8 class. Log10-transformed breadth and depth values were compared by one-way ANOVA with Sidak's multiple comparisons tests. Imported from immuneACCESS, the table was reduced by TCRdb to in-frame sequences with V and J called. These copies leave out some clones; in studies compared against another copy, an unresolved V gene accounts for under half, and the cause of the remainder is not known. V, J and clone size were drawn from that table, and D and trimming were deduced from the DNA. The sample table lists some 120,000 clones, 90% of them with a count of one. Around 6.9% of the sample belongs to the ten largest clones.

The source of this sequence is an adult in good health. The receptor chain draws on TRBV28 and TRBJ2-3; no D gene is confidently identified. The specimen was peripheral blood, collected on day 0 of AZD1222 vaccination. The DNA sequence is given as TGTGCCAGCAGTTTAATCCGGGCCGATACGCAGTATTTT. It translates as CASSLIRADTQYF.